Listed below are T cell receptor beta chains from one sample, sequenced in a study of blood T cell repertoires in COVID-19. Some clones are missing from TCRdb's copy, which holds only in-frame ones; the method was immunoSEQ multiplex PCR. This table has approximately 130,000 clones, approximately 77% appearing once. Sequencing input: peripheral blood. Receptors originate from a man aged 80 or over with acute or convalescent COVID-19. CDR3s include the opening cysteine and the closing phenylalanine or tryptophan. D genes are given only for firm matches. Not all rows give a size; the values are once, few, many and, for expanded clones, a class.

CASSSGQGWETQYF	TGCGCCAGCAGCAGCGGACAGGGATGGGAGACCCAGTACTTC	TRBV5-1	TRBJ2-5	TRBD1	once
CATSEGQGYEQYF	TGTGCCACCAGTGAAGGACAGGGGTATGAGCAGTACTTC	TRBV24-1	TRBJ2-7	TRBD1	-
CASSKDGQDEKLFF	TGTGCCAGCAGCAAGGATGGACAAGATGAAAAACTGTTTTTT	TRBV7-9	TRBJ1-4	-	-
CASSPLDRASANYGYTF	TGTGCCAGCAGCCCCCTGGACAGGGCATCAGCTAACTATGGCTACACCTTC	TRBV3-1/TRBV3-2	TRBJ1-2	TRBD1	once
CASSEQGGDYGYTF	TGCGCCAGCAGCGAACAGGGGGGGGACTATGGCTACACCTTC	TRBV4-1	TRBJ1-2	TRBD1	few
CASSQGTLLNTEAFF	TGCGCCAGCAGCCAAGGGACACTCCTGAACACTGAAGCTTTCTTT	TRBV4-1	TRBJ1-1	-	-
CASSRTASSYEQYF	TGTGCCAGCAGTCGGACTGCTAGCTCCTACGAGCAGTACTTC	TRBV6-5	TRBJ2-7	-	once
CASSLDGRTATNEKLFF	TGTGCCAGCAGCTTAGACGGCAGGACAGCAACTAATGAAAAACTGTTTTTT	TRBV7-2	TRBJ1-4	-	-
CASTNPALAGANTDTQYF	TGCGCCAGCACAAACCCAGCACTAGCGGGGGCAAATACAGATACGCAGTATTTT	TRBV5-1	TRBJ2-3	TRBD2	-
CASSIKWSSYNSPLHF	TGTGCCAGCAGCATTAAATGGAGCTCCTATAATTCACCCCTCCACTTT	TRBV21-1	TRBJ1-6	-	-
CASSRDRGYEQYF	TGTGCCAGCAGCCGGGACAGGGGCTACGAGCAGTACTTC	TRBV7-2	TRBJ2-7	TRBD1	-
CASSEHSGYYEQYF	TGTGCCAGCAGTGAGCATTCAGGTTACTACGAGCAGTACTTC	TRBV2	TRBJ2-7	-	-
CASSPRVSTSESYEQYF	TGTGCCAGCAGCCCGCGGGTCTCTACTAGCGAGTCCTACGAGCAGTACTTC	TRBV4-2	TRBJ2-7	TRBD2	-
CAIMEDRGGKTFF	TGTGCCATCATGGAAGACAGGGGAGGGAAGACTTTCTTT	TRBV10-3	TRBJ1-1	TRBD1	-
CASSARGGQADSPLHF	TGTGCCAGCAGTGCCAGGGGAGGACAGGCCGACTCACCCCTCCACTTT	TRBV2	TRBJ1-6	TRBD1	-
CAISRLAHHSYEQYF	TGTGCCATCAGCCGCCTAGCGCACCACTCCTACGAGCAGTACTTC	TRBV10-3	TRBJ2-7	-	-
CSVEDRRGTEAFF	TGCAGCGTTGAAGATCGGAGGGGAACTGAAGCTTTCTTT	TRBV29-1	TRBJ1-1	-	-
CASSRGSSEKLFF	TGTGCCAGCAGTAGGGGCAGCTCGGAAAAACTGTTTTTT	TRBV27	TRBJ1-4	-	-
CASSYDSSSYNEQFF	TGCGCCAGCAGCTACGACAGTAGCTCCTACAATGAGCAGTTCTTC	TRBV5-1	TRBJ2-1	-	-
CAWIASCFVDTQYF	TGTGCCTGGATCGCGTCCTGCTTTGTGGATACGCAGTATTTT	TRBV30	TRBJ2-3	-	-
CASSRRGQGQETQYF	TGTGCCAGCAGCCGGAGGGGACAGGGTCAAGAGACCCAGTACTTC	TRBV5-8	TRBJ2-5	TRBD1	once
CASIEPTSRDTQYF	TGTGCCAGTATCGAGCCGACTAGTAGAGATACGCAGTATTTT	TRBV2	TRBJ2-3	-	-
CASRRGQSTDTQYF	TGTGCCAGCAGACGGGGACAAAGCACAGATACGCAGTATTTT	TRBV6-6	TRBJ2-3	-	once
CASTTWSELGNTGELFF	TGTGCCAGCACCACTTGGTCGGAGTTGGGGAACACCGGGGAGCTGTTTTTT	TRBV7-8	TRBJ2-2	-	-
CASSQVFAEEKLFF	TGTGCCAGCAGCCAAGTGTTCGCCGAGGAAAAACTGTTTTTT	TRBV3-1/TRBV3-2	TRBJ1-4	-	-
CASSRQTDGYTF	TGTGCCAGCAGCCGACAGACGGATGGCTACACCTTC	TRBV7-9	TRBJ1-2	-	few
CASSPRQGDYNEQFF	TGTGCCAGCTCACCAAGACAGGGGGACTACAATGAGCAGTTCTTC	TRBV18	TRBJ2-1	TRBD1	-
CASSPGQDYGYTF	TGCGCCAGCAGCCCAGGACAGGACTATGGCTACACCTTC	TRBV5-1	TRBJ1-2	TRBD1	-
CASSGGKGTDTQYF	TGCGCCAGCAGCGGAGGGAAGGGCACAGATACGCAGTATTTT	TRBV5-1	TRBJ2-3	-	-
CASMGGTSTDTQYF	TGCGCCAGCATGGGGGGGACTAGCACAGATACGCAGTATTTT	TRBV5-1	TRBJ2-3	TRBD2	-
CASSRGRRDNYGYTF	TGCGCCAGCAGCCGCGGGAGAAGAGATAACTATGGCTACACCTTC	TRBV4-1	TRBJ1-2	-	-
CASSPTGVSNSPLHF	TGTGCCAGCAGCCCGACAGGGGTGAGTAATTCACCCCTCCACTTT	TRBV5-6	TRBJ1-6	TRBD1	-
CASSAGSNSPLHF	TGTGCCAGCAGTGCAGGGTCTAATTCACCCCTCCACTTT	TRBV2	TRBJ1-6	-	few
CASSLSGGQETQYF	TGTGCCAGCAGTTTATCAGGGGGCCAAGAGACCCAGTACTTC	TRBV28	TRBJ2-5	TRBD1	-
CASSEAGGNTEAFF	TGTGCCAGCAGTGAAGCGGGGGGGAACACTGAAGCTTTCTTT	TRBV2	TRBJ1-1	-	-
CASRPQGGNFIEQFF	TGTGCCAGCAGGCCACAGGGTGGGAATTTCATTGAGCAGTTCTTC	TRBV25-1	TRBJ2-1	-	-
CASSLEPTRSQHF	TGCGCCAGCAGCTTGGAACCGACAAGGTCCCAGCATTTT	TRBV5-1	TRBJ1-5	-	-
CASTRGAPTDTQYF	TGTGCCAGCACTCGGGGGGCCCCCACAGATACGCAGTATTTT	TRBV2	TRBJ2-3	-	-
CASSRLAGGLYNEQFF	TGTGCCAGCAGTCGACTAGCGGGGGGCCTCTACAATGAGCAGTTCTTC	TRBV27	TRBJ2-1	TRBD2	-
CASTGVGWAQYF	TGTGCCAGCACCGGGGTTGGTTGGGCCCAGTACTTC	TRBV28	TRBJ2-5	-	few
CASSPFNEKLFF	TGTGCCAGCAGTCCCTTTAATGAAAAACTGTTTTTT	TRBV28	TRBJ1-4	-	once
CASSLSGNTIYF	TGTGCCAGCAGCCTCAGTGGAAACACCATATATTTT	TRBV3-1/TRBV3-2	TRBJ1-3	-	-
CASSVGTVSLGAFF	TGTGCCAGCAGTGTCGGGACAGTCTCACTAGGAGCTTTCTTT	TRBV28	TRBJ1-1	TRBD1	-
CASSERVVRELFF	TGTGCCAGCAGTGAGCGGGTAGTCAGGGAGCTGTTTTTT	TRBV6-1	TRBJ2-2	-	-
CASRPGQGSLEQYF	TGTGCCAGCAGACCGGGACAGGGGTCCCTCGAGCAGTACTTC	TRBV6-5	TRBJ2-7	TRBD1	-
CASSLGGTGSYEQYF	TGCGCCAGCAGCTTGGGCGGGACAGGGAGCTACGAGCAGTACTTC	TRBV5-1	TRBJ2-7	TRBD1	few
CATIKTVTGDHGYTF	TGTGCCACAATCAAGACCGTGACAGGAGACCATGGCTACACCTTC	TRBV10-3	TRBJ1-2	-	-
CASIAERGGIQTQYF	TGTGCCAGCATCGCGGAGCGGGGGGGTATACAGACCCAGTACTTC	TRBV2	TRBJ2-5	TRBD2	-